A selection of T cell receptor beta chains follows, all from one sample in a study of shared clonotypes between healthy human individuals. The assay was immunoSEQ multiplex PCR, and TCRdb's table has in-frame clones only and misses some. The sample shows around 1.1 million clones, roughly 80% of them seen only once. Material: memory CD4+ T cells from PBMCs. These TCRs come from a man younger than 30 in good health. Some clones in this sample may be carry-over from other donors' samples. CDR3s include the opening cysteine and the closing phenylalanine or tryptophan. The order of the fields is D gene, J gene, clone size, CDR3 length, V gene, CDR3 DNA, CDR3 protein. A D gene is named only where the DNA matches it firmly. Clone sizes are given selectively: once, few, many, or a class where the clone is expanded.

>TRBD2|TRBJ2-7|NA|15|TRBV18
TGTGCCAGCTCGCCCACCGGGACTAGTGCGCGTGAGCAGTACTTC
CASSPTGTSAREQYF
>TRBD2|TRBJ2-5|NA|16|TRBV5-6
TGTGCCAGCAGCGAGTTCGGGAGGGGCTTCCAAGAGACCCAGTACTTC
CASSEFGRGFQETQYF
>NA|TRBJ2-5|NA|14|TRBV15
TGTGCCACCAGCAGCACGAAGGGCCAAGAGACCCAGTACTTC
CATSSTKGQETQYF
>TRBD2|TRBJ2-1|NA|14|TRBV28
TGTGCCAGCCTCCGGGCTAGCGGGAGAGGTGAGCAGTTCTTC
CASLRASGRGEQFF
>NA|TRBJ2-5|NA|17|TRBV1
TGCACCAGCAGCCACCGTAAGGGGGACAGCCTCCAAGAGACCCAGTACTTC
CTSSHRKGDSLQETQYF
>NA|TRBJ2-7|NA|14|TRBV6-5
TGTGCCAGCAGTTACCGAGCCAGGGAGTACGAGCAGTACTTC
CASSYRAREYEQYF
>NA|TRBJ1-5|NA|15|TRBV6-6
TGTGCCAGCAGACCCCAGGGGCTTAGCAATCAGCCCCAGCATTTT
CASRPQGLSNQPQHF
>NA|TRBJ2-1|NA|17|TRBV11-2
TGTGCCAGTAAGGGGGGTGGTAGGACCCGGGGCTACAATGAGCAGTTCTTC
CASKGGGRTRGYNEQFF
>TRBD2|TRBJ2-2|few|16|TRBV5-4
TGTGCCAGCAGCTTAGGGACTAGCGGGAGGACCGGGGAGCTGTTTTTT
CASSLGTSGRTGELFF
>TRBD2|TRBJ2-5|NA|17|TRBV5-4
TGTGCCAGCAGCCTTGGAGGAGCGGGAGGAATTAGAGAGACCCAGTACTTC
CASSLGGAGGIRETQYF
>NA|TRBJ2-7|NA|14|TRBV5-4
TGTGCCAGCAGCTTGGCAGGAGATCCCTACGAGCAGTACTTC
CASSLAGDPYEQYF
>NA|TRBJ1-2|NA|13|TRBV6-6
TGTGCCAGCAGCTATGAACAGGGATATGGCTACACCTTC
CASSYEQGYGYTF
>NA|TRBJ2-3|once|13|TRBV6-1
TGTGCCAGCAGTGAAGCGCGGGCAGATACGCAGTATTTT
CASSEARADTQYF
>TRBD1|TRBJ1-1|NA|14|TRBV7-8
TGTGCCAGCAGCATTAAGGGACAGGGCTCTGAAGCTTTCTTT
CASSIKGQGSEAFF
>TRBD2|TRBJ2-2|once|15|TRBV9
TGTGCCAGCAGCCCCAGGACTAGCGGGAGAGAGGAGCTGTTTTTT
CASSPRTSGREELFF
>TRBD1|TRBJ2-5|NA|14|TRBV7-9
TGTGCCAGCAGCTTAGCGACAGGGGAAGAGACCCAGTACTTC
CASSLATGEETQYF
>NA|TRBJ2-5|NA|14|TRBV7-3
TGTGCCAGCAGCCACCTTCGATTCCAAGAGACCCAGTACTTC
CASSHLRFQETQYF
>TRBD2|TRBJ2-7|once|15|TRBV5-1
TGCGCCAGCAGCCAAGGACTAGCGGGAGACTACGAGCAGTACTTC
CASSQGLAGDYEQYF
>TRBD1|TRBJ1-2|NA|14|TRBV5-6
TGTGCCAGCTCCCCGGACAGGGGGCTCTATGGCTACACCTTC
CASSPDRGLYGYTF
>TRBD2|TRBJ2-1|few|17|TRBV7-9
TGTGCCAGCAACCCGGGGCTAGCGGGTGGGGGATCCAATGAGCAGTTCTTC
CASNPGLAGGGSNEQFF
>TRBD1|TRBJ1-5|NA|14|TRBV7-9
TGTGCCAGCAGCCCCGGGACAGGGGGACAGCCCCAGCATTTT
CASSPGTGGQPQHF
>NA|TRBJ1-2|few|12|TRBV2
TGTGCCAGCAGGAAGGTTGCCGATGGCTACACCTTC
CASRKVADGYTF
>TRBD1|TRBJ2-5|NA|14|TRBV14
TGTGCCAGCAGCCGTATAGGGACAGGGGAGACCCAGTACTTC
CASSRIGTGETQYF
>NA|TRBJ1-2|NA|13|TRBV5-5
TGTGCCAGCAGTTCAGACAGCACCTATGGCTACACCTTC
CASSSDSTYGYTF
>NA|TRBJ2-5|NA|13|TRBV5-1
TGCGCCAGCAGCCCAATGAGGGGTGAGACCCAGTACTTC
CASSPMRGETQYF
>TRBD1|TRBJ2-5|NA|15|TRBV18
TGTGCCAGCTCACCAAGGAGTGGACAGGGAGAGACCCAGTACTTC
CASSPRSGQGETQYF